The 22 T cell receptor beta chains below were found in one sample sequenced in a study of T-cell memory formation after mild COVID-19. Each CDR3 protein is one row after TCRdb ran MiXCR on the 5' RACE reads. This sample has more than 400,000 distinct CDR3 sequences; approximately 18% occur once, and the top ten carry approximately 13%. Input material: PBMCs or a T cell subset sorted from them (not recorded which). Receptors were obtained from an adult woman who had mild COVID-19 (a few samples of this study predate the infection). Cell type and time point are not known.

Many counts were recorded for this clonotype. This rearrangement joins TRBV7-9 to TRBJ2-7, with 7 bases fitting TRBD1. V lost 10 bases, J lost 3 bases, and 18 bases stayed unmatched. Germline V gene data show CDR1 as SEHNR and CDR2 as FQNEAQ (reference sequence). The CDR3 totals 16 residues. The CDR3 DNA reads TGTGCCACCGACGGGTTAACCACAGGGGTAAGCTACGAGCAGTACTTC. Residues: CATDGLTTGVSYEQYF.

This clonotype was seen more than once but under ten times. The J gene is TRBJ1-2, the V gene TRBV10-3; 9 positions match TRBD1. CDR3 length: 14 amino acids. Trimming took 7 bases from V and 4 from J; bases not matched to a gene: 7. Germline loops: CDR1 ENHRY, CDR2 SYGVKD. The CDR3 DNA is TGTGCCATCAAACCACCGACAGGGGGCTATGGCTACACCTTC. The encoded protein is CAIKPPTGGYGYTF.

This clonotype was detected a few times. The chain has TRBV5-1 and TRBJ1-2; 7 bases agree with TRBD1. The germline V gene has CDR1 SGHRS and CDR2 YFSETQ. Trimming at V came to 4 bases and at J to 7 bases, leaving 13 bases not matched to a gene. The CDR3 consists of 15 residues. CDR3 nucleotide sequence: TGCGCCAGCAGCCCTTCGCAGGGGGTAATAGGTGGCTACACCTTC. It translates to CASSPSQGVIGGYTF.

This clonotype was seen a few times. V is TRBV30 and J is TRBJ1-2; D might be TRBD1 (5 bases). This CDR3 contains 14 residues. V was clipped by 4 bases and J by 7 bases, with 19 bases between them. CDR1 and CDR2 (germline): GTSNPN, SVGIG (reference sequence). The CDR3 bases are TGTGCCTGGATCGAACTAGTCCAGGGTGCTGGCTACACCTTC. It encodes CAWIELVQGAGYTF.

This chain links TRBV25-1 with TRBJ1-5, with D possibly TRBD1 on 6 matching bases. CDR3 length: 18 amino acids. Trimming took off 3 bases at V and 1 base at J, with 19 bases between the two ends. Germline CDR1 MGHDK, CDR2 SYGVNS. In DNA, the CDR3 is TGTGCCAGCAGTGACAGTAACGGGGGCGCCGGGAGCAATCAGCCCCAGCATTTT. Translating gives CASSDSNGGAGSNQPQHF.

This chain connects TRBV6-5 to TRBJ1-2; 7 positions match TRBD1. From germline, CDR1 is MNHEY and CDR2 SVGAGI. This CDR3 comprises 15 residues. V gave up 2 bases and J gave up 8 bases; unmatched junction bases: 11. The CDR3 reads CASSYLRQGFYGYTF. The CDR3 DNA follows: TGTGCCAGCAGTTACCTTCGACAGGGTTTTTACGGCTACACCTTC.

This clonotype showed up many times. The V and J genes are TRBV5-5 and TRBJ1-2; D gene ambiguous. The CDR3 totals 14 residues. The V gene lost 0 bases and the J gene lost 2 bases, with 8 bases spanning the gap. Germline V gives CDR1 SGHKS, CDR2 YYEKEE (reference sequence). The CDR3 here is CASSLERANYGYTF. The CDR3 region has the DNA TGTGCCAGCAGCTTGGAACGGGCAAACTATGGCTACACCTTC.

V gene TRBV6-2 or TRBV6-3 combines with J gene TRBJ2-5, with D hard to call. V was shortened by 6 bases and J by 7 bases, with 18 bases between the two germline ends. The CDR3 consists of 14 residues. The V gene's germline CDR1 is MNHEY and CDR2 SVGEGT. This CDR3 is CASRPPGTLTTQYF. The CDR3, as DNA: TGTGCCAGCAGGCCCCCAGGCACCCTCACGACCCAGTACTTC.

The chain uses TRBV11-2 and TRBJ1-1, with D hard to call. This CDR3 region has 14 residues. V dropped 3 bases and J dropped 1 base, with 9 bases sitting between them. Germline V gene lookup returns CDR1 SGHAT and CDR2 FQNNGV. The CDR3 region is CASSLVVRNTEAFF. The CDR3 DNA sequence: TGTGCCAGCAGCTTGGTGGTCCGGAACACTGAAGCTTTCTTT.

This clonotype was recorded a few times. The chain combines TRBV4-2 with TRBJ2-5, with 9 bases aligning to TRBD2. Trimming at V came to 0 bases and at J to 7 bases, leaving 21 bases not matched to a gene. Germline V gene lookup returns CDR1 LGHNA and CDR2 YNFKEQ. The CDR3 loop spans 20 amino acids. CDR3 bases: TGTGCCAGCAGCCAAGATCGGTTGGTAGCGGGAGATCGGTCTCTAGGGACCCAGTACTTC. Encoded protein: CASSQDRLVAGDRSLGTQYF.

The J gene is TRBJ1-2, the V gene TRBV29-1, with 9 bases lining up with TRBD1. The CDR3 spans 13 residues. Germline values: CDR1 SQVTM, CDR2 ANQGSEA. J lost 4 bases, V lost 4 bases, and 4 bases had no gene match. The chain's CDR3 is CSVGGQGLYGYTF. The DNA of the CDR3 is TGCAGCGTTGGGGGACAGGGACTCTATGGCTACACCTTC. Drawing the rest from reference TRBV29-1 and TRBJ1-2, the complete variable domain is SAVISQKPSRDICQRGTSLTIQCQVDSQVTMMFWYRQQPGQSLTLIATANQGSEATYESGFVIDKFPISRPNLTFSTLTVSNMSPEDSSIYLCSVGGQGLYGYTFGSGTRLTVV.

This clonotype occurred a few times. The rearrangement uses TRBV30 and TRBJ2-7; 11 nucleotides align to TRBD1. The CDR3 totals 12 residues. Germline V gives CDR1 GTSNPN, CDR2 SVGIG (reference sequence). V shed 5 bases and J 6 bases; nucleotides not matched to a gene: 3. This CDR3 reads CAWGQGAGEQYF. The CDR3 DNA reads as TGTGCCTGGGGACAGGGGGCGGGCGAGCAGTACTTC. The variable domain in full, completed from reference TRBV30 and TRBJ2-7, reads SQTIHQWPATLVQPVGSPLSLECTVEGTSNPNLYWYRQAAGRGLQLLFYSVGIGQISSEVPQNLSASRPQDRQFILSSKKLLLSDSGFYLCAWGQGAGEQYFGPGTRLTVT.

This clonotype appeared a single time. The rearrangement uses TRBV29-1 and TRBJ1-1; TRBD1 might be the D (5 bases). Germline CDR1 reads SQVTM; CDR2 reads ANQGSEA. This CDR3 contains 15 residues. V lost 4 bases and J lost 4, with 19 bases in between. CDR3 bases: TGCAGCGTTGTGATGTGGGTACTTGGGGGCACTGAAGCTTTCTTT. Protein sequence: CSVVMWVLGGTEAFF.

The CDR3 coding sequence is TGTGCCAGCAGCCCCGGGGGGGCAAAACAAGAGACCCAGTACTTC. It codes for CASSPGGAKQETQYF. The chain uses TRBV6-1 and TRBJ2-5; 8 bases match TRBD2. Per germline, CDR1 MNHNS and CDR2 SASEGT. The CDR3 loop spans 15 amino acids. With V trimmed by 6 bases and J by 2 bases, 8 bases remained unmatched.

This chain connects TRBV3-1 to TRBJ2-5; D is unresolved. This CDR3 is 12 amino acids long. The V end was cut by 1 base, the J end by 5 bases, with 5 bases between. CDR1 LGHDT and CDR2 YNNKEL come from the germline V gene (reference sequence). Written as DNA, the CDR3 is TGTGCCAGCAGCCAAGTGAGTGAGACCCAGTACTTC. Translated: CASSQVSETQYF.

The chain links TRBV5-6 to TRBJ2-1; D is unresolved. CDR1 is SGHDT, CDR2 YYEEEE, per germline. V shed 2 bases and J shed 0 bases, with 9 bases lying between them. CDR3 length: 15 residues. The DNA for the CDR3 is TGTGCCAGCAGCTTCCAAACGGGCTCCTACAATGAGCAGTTCTTC. This translates into CASSFQTGSYNEQFF.

The chain joins TRBV10-3 to TRBJ2-1, with a tentative D call TRBD2 (6 bases). V lost 2 bases and J lost 12, with 14 bases in between. Germline CDR1 ENHRY, CDR2 SYGVKD. The CDR3 consists of 13 residues. This chain's CDR3 is CAISEVGGMRQFF. As DNA, the CDR3 is TGTGCCATCAGTGAGGTCGGAGGGATGAGGCAGTTCTTC.

The V call is TRBV5-1, the J call TRBJ2-7; no definite D call. This CDR3 is 14 amino acids long. CDR1 is SGHRS, CDR2 YFSETQ, per germline. Trimming removed 2 bases at V and 0 bases at J, with 9 bases between. The CDR3 region has the DNA TGCGCCAGCAGCTTCACGCGGACCTCCTACGAGCAGTACTTC. It specifies CASSFTRTSYEQYF.

This chain links TRBV20-1 with TRBJ2-2; TRBD2 agrees at 7 bases. The CDR3 extends over 15 amino acids. J gave up 7 bases and V 1 base, and 9 bases lay outside the gene matches. CDR1 and CDR2 (germline): DFQATT, SNEGSKA (reference sequence). The chain's CDR3 is CSARVAGRELGELFF. The CDR3, as DNA: TGCAGTGCTAGAGTAGCAGGGAGGGAACTCGGGGAGCTGTTTTTT.

This clonotype has a handful of counts. The V and J genes are TRBV21-1 and TRBJ2-7; the D segment call TRBD1 is taken from the table without a DNA check. TRBV21-1 is annotated as a pseudogene. The CDR3 consists of 15 residues. CDR3 nucleotide sequence: TGTGCCAGCAGCCGGGACAAGGATCACTCCTACGAGCAGTACTTC. It codes for CASSRDKDHSYEQYF.

This clonotype was counted a few times. The rearrangement joins TRBV7-9 to TRBJ2-7; 9 bases map to TRBD2. After removal of 10 bases from V and 5 bases from J, the junction contained 9 bases not matched to a gene. Germline-derived CDR1 and CDR2 are SEHNR and FQNEAQ (reference sequence). This CDR3 spans 13 amino acids. The CDR3 coding sequence is TGTGCCACCACGCGGGAGGGCCGCGACGAGCAGTACTTC. Amino acids: CATTREGRDEQYF.

A few counts support this clonotype. The chain carries TRBV6-1 and TRBJ2-3; 13 nucleotides line up with TRBD2. The ends lost 3 bases at V and 6 bases at J; junction bases unmatched: 6. There are 16 residues in the CDR3. CDR1 is MNHNS, CDR2 SASEGT, per germline. The CDR3 protein is CASSETSGGFRDTQYF. The CDR3 DNA is TGTGCCAGCAGTGAGACTAGCGGGGGGTTCCGGGATACGCAGTATTTT.